Here is one T cell receptor beta chain with its context. These data belong to a study of blood T cell repertoires in COVID-19. In the study's own analysis: Nucleated cell counts were estimated from reference gene primer amplification. Some clones are missing from TCRdb's copy, which holds only in-frame ones; the method was immunoSEQ multiplex PCR. The DNA was the basis for D and trimming; V, J and clone size are from that table. The sample yields 380,000 or so clones, approximately 91% seen once. Participants came from roughly 24 US areas, aged about 18 to 95 years. Donors were grouped by their self-reported clinical history. The V and J ends lost 7 bases and 3 bases respectively, with 16 bases between them. The CDR3 has 15 amino acids. CDR1 is SNHLY and CDR2 is FYNNEI in the germline V gene.

The receptor was derived from a middle-aged woman with acute COVID-19. The sequencing input was PBMCs or T cells enriched from blood (not recorded which). V is TRBV2 and J is TRBJ2-1; D possibly corresponds to TRBD1 (6 bases). CDR3 loop: CASKDPGHIYNEQFF. The DNA for the CDR3 is TGTGCCAGCAAGGACCCGGGACATATCTACAATGAGCAGTTCTTC.